This entry lists 7 T cell receptor beta chains sequenced from one sample in a study of blood T cell repertoires in COVID-19. Clones were read by immunoSEQ multiplex PCR, and TCRdb kept only the in-frame ones, dropping some. The data show 95,000 to 130,000 clones, 70% to 90% seen once. Sample: peripheral blood. The receptors were sampled from a young man with acute or convalescent COVID-19.

This chain links TRBV7-8 with TRBJ2-3, with TRBD1 matching over 7 bases. Per the germline V gene, CDR1 is SGHVS and CDR2 is FQNEAQ. The V gene end was trimmed by 4 bases and the J gene end by 2 bases; junction bases not matched to a gene: 3. This CDR3 spans 14 amino acids. CDR3 in amino acids: CASSSTGLTDTQYF. In DNA form, the CDR3 reads TGTGCCAGCAGCTCGACAGGGCTCACAGATACGCAGTATTTT.

This clone has at least ten counts. The chain employs TRBV7-9 and TRBJ2-7; 12 bases are shared with TRBD2. Germline trimming cut 3 bases from V and 2 bases from J; bases unmatched to any gene: 2. This CDR3 contains 15 residues. Germline-derived CDR1 and CDR2 are SEHNR and FQNEAQ (reference sequence). The CDR3 loop is CASSLGLAGPYEQYV. In nucleotides, the CDR3 is TGTGCCAGCAGCTTGGGACTAGCGGGTCCCTACGAGCAGTACGTC.

The rearrangement joins TRBV6-5 to TRBJ1-2; 7 bases agree with TRBD1. The CDR3 is 15 residues long. Germline lookup yields CDR1 MNHEY and CDR2 SVGAGI. After removal of 5 bases from V and 4 bases from J, the junction contained 10 bases not matched to a gene. The chain's CDR3 is CASSPNRDSGYGYTF. In nucleotides, the CDR3 is TGTGCCAGCAGTCCAAACCGGGACAGCGGCTATGGCTACACCTTC.

This rearrangement joins TRBV7-2 to TRBJ2-7; D uncertain. Germline V gives CDR1 SGHTA, CDR2 FQGNSA. The V end lost 4 bases, the J end lost 2 bases, and 3 bases lay between the germline ends. This CDR3 is 11 amino acids long. Written as DNA, the CDR3 is TGTGCCAGCAGCTCGGCCTACGAGCAGTACTTC. Its translation is CASSSAYEQYF.

The genes are TRBV2 and TRBJ2-7; perhaps TRBD1 as D (6 bases). Germline V lookup: CDR1 SNHLY, CDR2 FYNNEI. CDR3 length equals 13 residues. V gave up 4 bases and J gave up 3 bases, with 10 bases separating them. The CDR3: CASSGWTDYEQYF. CDR3 DNA: TGTGCCAGCAGTGGGTGGACAGACTACGAGCAGTACTTC.

V gene TRBV6-2 or TRBV6-3 combines with J gene TRBJ2-1; maybe TRBD2 (6 bases). Trimming cost V 5 bases and J 7 bases, with 12 bases left between them. Germline-derived CDR1 and CDR2 are MNHEY and SVGEGT. This CDR3 comprises 13 residues. CDR3: CASSTPGLNEQFF. CDR3 nucleotide sequence: TGTGCCAGCAGTACCCCGGGACTGAATGAGCAGTTCTTC.

J is TRBJ2-5 and V is TRBV12-3 or TRBV12-4; the D is unclear. This CDR3 is 12 amino acids long. V was shortened by 6 bases and J by 7 bases, with 12 bases between the two germline ends. The CDR3 sequence is CASSHQSPTQYF. The CDR3 DNA reads TGTGCCAGCAGCCACCAAAGCCCGACCCAGTACTTC.